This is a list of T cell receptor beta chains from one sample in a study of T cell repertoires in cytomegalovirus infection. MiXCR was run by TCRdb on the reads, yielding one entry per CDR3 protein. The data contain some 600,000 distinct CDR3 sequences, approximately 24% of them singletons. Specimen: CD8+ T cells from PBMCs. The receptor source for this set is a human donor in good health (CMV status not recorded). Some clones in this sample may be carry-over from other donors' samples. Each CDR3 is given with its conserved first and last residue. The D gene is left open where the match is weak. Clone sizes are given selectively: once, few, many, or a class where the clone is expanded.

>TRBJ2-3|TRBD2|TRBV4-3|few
TGCGCCAGCAGCCAATCTCCCGCCGGACTAGCGGGAGCAACAGATACGCAGTATTTT
CASSQSPAGLAGATDTQYF
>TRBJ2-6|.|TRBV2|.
TGTGCCAGCAGTGTTGACGGCTCCAAGGGGGGGGCCAACGTCCTGACTTTC
CASSVDGSKGGANVLTF
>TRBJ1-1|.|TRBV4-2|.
TGTGCCAGCAGCCAAAACCGGGACCGAGGTGAAGCTTTCTTT
CASSQNRDRGEAFF
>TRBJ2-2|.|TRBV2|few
TGTGCCAGCAGGTCGGGGGGCGAACGGGCCGGGGAGCTGTTTTTT
CASRSGGERAGELFF
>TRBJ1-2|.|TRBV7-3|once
TGTACCAGCAGCTCCCCCTTGACAGATGGCTACACCTTC
CTSSSPLTDGYTF
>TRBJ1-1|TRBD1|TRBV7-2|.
TGTGCCAACAGCTCCACAGGGGGGAACACTGAAGCTTTCTTT
CANSSTGGNTEAFF
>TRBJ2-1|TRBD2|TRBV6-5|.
TGTGCCAGCATAGCGGGTCTGAGCTCCTACAATGAGCAGTTCTTC
CASIAGLSSYNEQFF
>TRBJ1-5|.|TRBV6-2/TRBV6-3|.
TGTGCCAGCAGTTACGTGGTGGGGGATACGCAGCATTTT
CASSYVVGDTQHF
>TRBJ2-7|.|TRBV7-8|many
TGTGCCAGCACCCTGGGGAGGAGTGCCTACGAGCAGTACTTC
CASTLGRSAYEQYF
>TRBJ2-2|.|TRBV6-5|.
TGTGCCAGCAGTTACGGGGTTCCCGGGGAGCTGTTTTTT
CASSYGVPGELFF
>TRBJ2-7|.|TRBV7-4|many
TGTGCCAGCAGCTTAGAGGTCGGCACCTACGAGCAGTACTTC
CASSLEVGTYEQYF
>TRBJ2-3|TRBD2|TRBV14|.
TGTGCCAGCAGCCTGCTGACTAGCGGGGCCACAGATACGCAGTATTTT
CASSLLTSGATDTQYF
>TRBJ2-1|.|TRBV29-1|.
TGCAGCGTTGGTCAGAGGAATACCTGGAGCTCCTACAATGAGCAGTTCTTC
CSVGQRNTWSSYNEQFF
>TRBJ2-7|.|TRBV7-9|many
TGTGCCAGCAGTTTTAGCGAATACGAGCAGTACTTC
CASSFSEYEQYF
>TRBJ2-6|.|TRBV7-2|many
TGTGCGAACAGGGAAGGTGGGGCCAACGTCCTGACTTTC
CANREGGANVLTF
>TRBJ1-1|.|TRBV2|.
TGTGCCAGCACTCATTGGGACTCCGGCCCCATGAACACTGAAGCTTTCTTT
CASTHWDSGPMNTEAFF
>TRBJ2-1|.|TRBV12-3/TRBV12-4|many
TGTGCCAGCAGTTTTATTGGGGGCGGTGAGCAGTTCTTC
CASSFIGGGEQFF
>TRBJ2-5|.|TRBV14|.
TGTGCCAGCAGCCTAGTCGACCCGCAAGAGACCCAGTACTTC
CASSLVDPQETQYF
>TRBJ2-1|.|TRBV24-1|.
TGTGCCACCGGAGCCAGTGGTGGATCGGAGAATGAGCAGTTCTTC
CATGASGGSENEQFF
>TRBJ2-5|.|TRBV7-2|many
TGTGCCAGCAGCTTAGTAAGCCTAGCGGAGACCCAGTACTTC
CASSLVSLAETQYF
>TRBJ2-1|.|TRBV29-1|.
TGCAGCGTTGAAGTCCGAACCTGGGAGCAGTTCTTC
CSVEVRTWEQFF
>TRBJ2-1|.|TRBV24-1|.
TGTGCCACCAGTGATTTGCAGAGGGGAGGTGAGCAGTTCTTC
CATSDLQRGGEQFF
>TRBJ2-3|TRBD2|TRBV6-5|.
TGTGCCAGCAGTTACTGGCGGGGGTCTAGCACAGATACGCAGTATTTT
CASSYWRGSSTDTQYF
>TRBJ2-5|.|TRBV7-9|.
TGTGCCAGCAGCTTAGTGGTCAAAGAGACCCAGTACTTC
CASSLVVKETQYF
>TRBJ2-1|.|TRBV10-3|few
TGTGCCATCAGATTGACGGGGAATGAGCAGTTCTTC
CAIRLTGNEQFF
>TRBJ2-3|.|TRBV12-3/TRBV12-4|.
TGTGCCAACAGTTTTCTCAGATCGATCGCAGATACGCAGTATTTT
CANSFLRSIADTQYF
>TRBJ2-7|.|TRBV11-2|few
TGTGCCAGCAGCTTAGATCCCGGGACCTCCACCTACGAGCAGTACTTC
CASSLDPGTSTYEQYF
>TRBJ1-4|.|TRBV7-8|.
TGTGCCAGCAGCTTAGAATCAGTAATGATTAATGAAAAACTGTTTTTT
CASSLESVMINEKLFF
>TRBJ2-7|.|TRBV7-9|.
TGTGCCAGCAGCCCAGGACGGACTTTC
CASSPGRTF
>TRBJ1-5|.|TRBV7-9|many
TGTGCCAGCAGCTTAGGCGCGGCAGTCAATCAGCCCCAGCATTTT
CASSLGAAVNQPQHF
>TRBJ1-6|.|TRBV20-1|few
TGCAGTGCTCCGGTTTGGGGAGGCAATTCACCCCTCCACTTT
CSAPVWGGNSPLHF
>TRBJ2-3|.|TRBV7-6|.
TGTGCCAGCAGCTTAGAACTTGGGATTAGAGATACGCAGTATTTT
CASSLELGIRDTQYF
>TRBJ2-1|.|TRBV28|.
TGTGCCAGCCTGGGACGGGCCTACAATGAGCAGTTCTTC
CASLGRAYNEQFF
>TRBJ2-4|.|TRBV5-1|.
TGCGCCAGCAGCTCGAGACGGGAAAGGGACATTCAGTACTTC
CASSSRRERDIQYF
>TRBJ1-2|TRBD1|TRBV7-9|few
TGTGCCAGCAGCTTTCTACAGGGGGAAGGGTATGGCTACACCTTC
CASSFLQGEGYGYTF
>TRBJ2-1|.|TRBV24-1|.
TGTGCCACCAGTGTCAGGGGGGATGAGCAGTTCTTC
CATSVRGDEQFF
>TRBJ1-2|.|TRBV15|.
TGTGCCACCAGCAGAGATATAGGACAACTCTTTGGGGGCTATGGCTACACCTTC
CATSRDIGQLFGGYGYTF
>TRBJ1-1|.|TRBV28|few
TGTGCCAGCAGTTTATCCGGGGTACCGAACACTGAAGCTTTCTTT
CASSLSGVPNTEAFF
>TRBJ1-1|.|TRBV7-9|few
TGTGCCAGCGGAGATGGAACTGAAGCTTTCTTT
CASGDGTEAFF
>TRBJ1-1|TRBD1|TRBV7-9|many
TGTGCCAGCAGCTTAGCGGACAGGCTAAGATCGAACACTGAAGCTTTCTTT
CASSLADRLRSNTEAFF
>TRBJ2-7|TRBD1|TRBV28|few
TGTGCCAGCACCTTTCCGGGACAGGGGCTCTACGAGCAGTACTTC
CASTFPGQGLYEQYF
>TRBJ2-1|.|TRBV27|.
TGTGCCAGCAGCATTGACGGGGCCTACAATGAGCAGTTCTTC
CASSIDGAYNEQFF
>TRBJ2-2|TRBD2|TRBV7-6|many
TGTGCCAGCAGCTTCTCCGGGACTAGCGGGGCAGACACCGGGGAGCTGTTTTTT
CASSFSGTSGADTGELFF
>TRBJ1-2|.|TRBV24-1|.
TGTGCCACCAGTGATTCGGGCAGGACTAACTATGGCTACACCTTC
CATSDSGRTNYGYTF
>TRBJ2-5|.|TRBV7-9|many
TGTGCCAGCAGCTCCACGGAGAGATATCGTGAGACCCAGTACTTC
CASSSTERYRETQYF
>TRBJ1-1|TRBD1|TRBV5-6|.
TGTGCTAGCAGAGACCCGGGACAGCCGGGTAGAGGCACTGAAGCTTTCTTT
CASRDPGQPGRGTEAFF